These 5 T cell receptor beta chains were sequenced from one sample in a study of shared clonotypes between healthy human individuals (dated by TCRdb to about 2020). CD8 naive samples were obtained by positive selection for CCR7 among CD45RO-negative cells, yielding a CD45RA+CCR7+ population from which TemRA cells were excluded. Libraries came from the immunoSEQ multiplex PCR assay. Drawn from immuneACCESS, this table holds only the in-frame rearrangements with V and J called that TCRdb kept. Clones are partly lost; checked studies trace under half to an unresolved V gene and leave the rest unexplained. This sample is represented by more than 2 million clones; approximately 94% of them were singletons. More than 0.95% of the sample goes to the ten largest clones. Sequencing used naive CD8+ T cells sorted from blood. The cell subset or site label on this specimen signifies: CD45RA+CCR7+. These receptors originate from a young man in good health.

The genes are TRBV5-5 and TRBJ1-4; D uncertain. In germline, CDR1 is SGHKS, CDR2 YYEKEE (reference sequence). V dropped 2 bases and J dropped 2 bases, with 7 bases sitting between them. The CDR3 covers 14 residues. Here the CDR3 DNA reads TGTGCCAGCAGCTTATTCGAGACTAATGAAAAACTGTTTTTT. Its translation: CASSLFETNEKLFF. Combining the CDR3 with reference TRBV5-5 and TRBJ1-4 gives the whole variable domain DAGVTQSPTHLIKTRGQQVTLRCSPISGHKSVSWYQQVLGQGPQFIFQYYEKEERGRGNFPDRFSARQFPNYSSELNVNALLLGDSALYLCASSLFETNEKLFFGSGTQLSVL.

V usage is TRBV11-2 and J usage is TRBJ2-7; TRBD2 aligns across 9 bases. V lost 1 base and J lost 2; bases outside the gene matches: 3. The CDR3 is 15 residues long. Per germline, CDR1 SGHAT and CDR2 FQNNGV. The CDR3 DNA reads as TGTGCCAGCAGCTTAGCAGGCGGGGGGGCCTACGAGCAGTACTTC. This gives the protein CASSLAGGGAYEQYF.

This chain uses TRBV6-5 with TRBJ2-7; D is unresolved. V lost 5 bases to trimming and J lost 2 bases, with 13 bases between them. The length of the CDR3 is 14 residues. Per germline, CDR1 MNHEY and CDR2 SVGAGI. The CDR3 coding sequence is TGTGCCAGCAGTCCCGGGCCAAGACCCTACGAGCAGTACTTC. The encoded protein is CASSPGPRPYEQYF.

J is TRBJ1-3 and V is TRBV28, with 9 nucleotides matching TRBD1. This CDR3 comprises 14 residues. Germline trimming cut 8 bases from V and 1 base from J; bases unmatched to any gene: 3. Germline V gene sequence: CDR1 MDHEN, CDR2 SYDVKM. DNA of the CDR3: TGTGCCAGCGGTGACAGGGGGTCTGGAAACACCATATATTTT. Residues: CASGDRGSGNTIYF.

The sample holds one count of this clone. The J gene is TRBJ2-7, the V gene TRBV6-1; D is possibly TRBD1 or TRBD2 (5 bases each). The V end was cut by 4 bases, the J end by 2 bases, with 18 bases between. This CDR3 contains 16 residues. Per germline, CDR1 MNHNS and CDR2 SASEGT. Here the CDR3 DNA reads TGTGCCAGCAGTGTCCACCGGGACGGCCCGACCTACGAGCAGTACTTC. It codes for CASSVHRDGPTYEQYF.